Following are 8 T cell receptor beta chains from one sample sequenced in a study of T cells expressing NK-cell markers. TCRdb re-called the 5' RACE reads and catalogs CDR3 proteins one per entry, DNA excluded. The sample's table shows roughly 390,000 distinct CDR3 sequences. The sample consisted of blood T cells: a sorted CD56 or NKG2C T cell subset, CD4+ or CD8+ T cells, or bulk PBMC T cells (not recorded which). These TCRs come from a man aged 18 to 69 in good health.

The chain couples TRBV20-1 to TRBJ2-1; the D call from TCRdb, TRBD2, cannot be confirmed without DNA. Germline assignment: CDR1 DFQATT and CDR2 SNEGSKA (reference sequence). The CDR3 runs 14 residues. The CDR3 is CSAREGGGNNEQFF.

This chain joins TRBV20-1 and TRBJ1-2. The germline CDR1 and CDR2 sequences are DFQATT and SNEGSKA (reference sequence). This CDR3 region has 15 residues. The CDR3 is CSVPSVASANYGYTF.

The chain joins TRBV3-1 to TRBJ1-2; TCRdb indicates TRBD1, and absent DNA this call remains unverified. In germline, CDR1 is LGHDT, CDR2 YNNKEL (reference sequence). The CDR3 length is 14 residues. This CDR3 is CASSQAQPRYGYTF.

The gene calls are TRBV28 and TRBJ1-5; lacking DNA, the TRBD1 call made by TCRdb goes unchecked. The CDR3 covers 17 residues. From germline, CDR1 is MDHEN and CDR2 SYDVKM. This CDR3 is CASSLTGTGGSIQPQHF.

The gene calls are TRBV7-2 and TRBJ2-3; TCRdb reports TRBD1, a call that lacks DNA to check it against. Germline CDR1 SGHTA, CDR2 FQGNSA. This CDR3 contains 16 residues. The CDR3 loop is CASSIAGTASTDTQYF.

The rearrangement joins TRBV5-6 to TRBJ2-1; absent DNA, TCRdb's TRBD1 call cannot be checked. The CDR3 runs 16 residues. Germline assignment: CDR1 SGHDT and CDR2 YYEEEE. The CDR3 protein is CASSSYLGTGAYEQFF.

The chain joins TRBV18 to TRBJ2-6. CDR3 length: 17 amino acids. Germline-derived CDR1 and CDR2 are KGHSH and LQKENI. CDR3 in amino acids: CASSLNNRNSGANVLTF.

This chain links TRBV12-3 or TRBV12-4 with TRBJ1-6; TCRdb's assignment of TRBD1 cannot be checked, as there is no DNA. CDR3 size: 15 residues. CDR3 loop: CASSSRRGLYSPLHF.